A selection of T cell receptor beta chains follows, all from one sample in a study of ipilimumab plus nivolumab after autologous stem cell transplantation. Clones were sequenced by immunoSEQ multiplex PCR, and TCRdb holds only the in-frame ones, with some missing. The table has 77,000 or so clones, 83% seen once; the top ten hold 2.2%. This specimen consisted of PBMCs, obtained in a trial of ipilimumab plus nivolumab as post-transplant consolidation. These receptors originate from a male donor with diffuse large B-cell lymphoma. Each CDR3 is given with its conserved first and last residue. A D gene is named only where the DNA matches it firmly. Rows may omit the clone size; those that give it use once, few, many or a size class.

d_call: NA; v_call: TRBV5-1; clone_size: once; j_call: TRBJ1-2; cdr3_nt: TGCGCCAGCAGCTTAGGACAGAACTATGGCTACACCTTC; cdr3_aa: CASSLGQNYGYTF
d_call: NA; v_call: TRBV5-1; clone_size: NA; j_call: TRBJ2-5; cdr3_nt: TGCGCCAGCAGCCCCCGGCAGGGAGGAGGGGAAGAGACCCAGTACTTC; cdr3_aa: CASSPRQGGGEETQYF
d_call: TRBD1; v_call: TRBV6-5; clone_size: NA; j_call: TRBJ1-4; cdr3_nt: TGTGCCAGCAGTTACGGGGGACAGAGTAATGAAAAACTGTTTTTT; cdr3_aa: CASSYGGQSNEKLFF
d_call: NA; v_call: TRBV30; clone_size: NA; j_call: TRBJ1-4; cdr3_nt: TGTGCCTGGACCCAGGGAGCTAATGAAAAACTGTTTTTT; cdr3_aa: CAWTQGANEKLFF
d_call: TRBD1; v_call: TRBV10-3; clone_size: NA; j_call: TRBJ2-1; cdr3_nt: TGTGCCATCAGTGAGAGCCAGGGGGTAGGCAATGAGCAGTTCTTC; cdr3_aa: CAISESQGVGNEQFF
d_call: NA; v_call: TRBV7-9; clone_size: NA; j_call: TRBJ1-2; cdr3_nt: TGTGCCAGCAGCTTAGCCAGGGATGGCTACACCTTC; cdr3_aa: CASSLARDGYTF
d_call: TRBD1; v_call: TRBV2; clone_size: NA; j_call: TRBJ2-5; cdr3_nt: TGTGCCAGCAGTCCGGACAGGGCCCAAGAGACCCAGTACTTC; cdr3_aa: CASSPDRAQETQYF
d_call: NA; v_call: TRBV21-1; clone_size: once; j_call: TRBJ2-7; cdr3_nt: TGTGCCAGCAGCACCGTCTACGAGCAGTACTTC; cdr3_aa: CASSTVYEQYF
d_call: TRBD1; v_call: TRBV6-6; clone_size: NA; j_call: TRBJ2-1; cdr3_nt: TGTGCCAGCAGTACAGGGGTCAATGAGCAGTTCTTC; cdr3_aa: CASSTGVNEQFF
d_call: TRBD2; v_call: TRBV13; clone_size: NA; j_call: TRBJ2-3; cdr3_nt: TGTGCCAGCAGCTTAGGCCTAGCGGGCCGAAACACAGATACGCAGTATTTT; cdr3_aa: CASSLGLAGRNTDTQYF
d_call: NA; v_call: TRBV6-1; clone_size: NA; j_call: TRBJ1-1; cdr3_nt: TGTGCCAGCAGTGAAGCCTTCCGGAAAAGGAACACTGAAGCTTTCTTT; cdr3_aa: CASSEAFRKRNTEAFF
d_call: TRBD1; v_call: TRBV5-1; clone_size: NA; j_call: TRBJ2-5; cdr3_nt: TGCGCCAGCAGCTTGGCCCCCGCGACAGGGGGAGGCGAGACCCAGTACTTC; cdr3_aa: CASSLAPATGGGETQYF
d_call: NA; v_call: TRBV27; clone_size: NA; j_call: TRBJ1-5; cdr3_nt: TGTGCCAGCAGTTTATTTGGGGGAGGGGGTACGGACCAGCCCCAGCATTTT; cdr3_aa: CASSLFGGGGTDQPQHF
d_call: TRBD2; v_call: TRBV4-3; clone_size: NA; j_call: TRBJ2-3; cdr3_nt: TGCGCCAGCAGCCAGCTCACTAGCGTTGATACGCAGTATTTT; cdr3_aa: CASSQLTSVDTQYF
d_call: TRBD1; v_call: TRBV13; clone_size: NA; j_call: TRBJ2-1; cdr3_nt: TGTGCCAGCAGCTCCAATTACGGGACAGAGTATGGGCAGTTCTTC; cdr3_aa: CASSSNYGTEYGQFF
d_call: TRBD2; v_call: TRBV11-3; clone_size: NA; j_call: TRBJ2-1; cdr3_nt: TGTGCCAGCAGCTCGACTAGCGGGGGCCGAACGAATGAGCAGTTCTTC; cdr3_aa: CASSSTSGGRTNEQFF
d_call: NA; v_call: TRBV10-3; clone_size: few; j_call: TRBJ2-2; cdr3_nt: TGTGCCATCAGTGATGGTGGGCAGGGGAGTGTCGGGGAGCTGTTTTTT; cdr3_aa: CAISDGGQGSVGELFF
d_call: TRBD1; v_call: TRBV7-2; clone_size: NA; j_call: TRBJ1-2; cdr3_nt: TGTGCCAGCAGCTCGGGACAGGGCTATGGCTACACCTTC; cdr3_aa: CASSSGQGYGYTF
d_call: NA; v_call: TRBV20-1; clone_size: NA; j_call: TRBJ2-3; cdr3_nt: TGCAGTGGATTTCTGGGAGATACGCAGTATTTT; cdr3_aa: CSGFLGDTQYF
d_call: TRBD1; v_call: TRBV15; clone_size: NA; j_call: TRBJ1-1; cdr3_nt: TGTGCCACCAGCAGAGAACAGGGGGTCAACACTGAAGCTTTCTTT; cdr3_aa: CATSREQGVNTEAFF
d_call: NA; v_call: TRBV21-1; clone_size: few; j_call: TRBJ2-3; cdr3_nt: TGTGCCAGCAGCAAACAGCTAGCGGGACCTCACACAGATACGCAGTATTTT; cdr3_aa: CASSKQLAGPHTDTQYF
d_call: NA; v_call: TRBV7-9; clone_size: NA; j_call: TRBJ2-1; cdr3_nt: TGTGCCAGCAGCTCTCCAGTGGGAAGCTCCTACAATGAGCAGTTCTTC; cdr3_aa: CASSSPVGSSYNEQFF
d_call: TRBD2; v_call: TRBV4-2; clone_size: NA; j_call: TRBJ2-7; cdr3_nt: TGTGCCAGCAGCCAAGTAGCCCTAACTAGCGGGGGCGATACCTACGAGCAGTACTTC; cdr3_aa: CASSQVALTSGGDTYEQYF
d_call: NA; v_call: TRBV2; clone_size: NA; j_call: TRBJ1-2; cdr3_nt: TGTGCCAGCTTTGGACTTATCTACTATGGCTACACCTTC; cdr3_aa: CASFGLIYYGYTF
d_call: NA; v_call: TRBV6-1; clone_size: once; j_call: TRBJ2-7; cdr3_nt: TGTGCCAGCAACACGTACAGCCACGAGCAGTACTTC; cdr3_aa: CASNTYSHEQYF